This T cell receptor beta chain derives from a study of cytotoxic CD8 clonotypes in ibrutinib-treated CLL. Whole-study context: Included were approximately 10 relapsed/refractory and roughly 15 treatment-naive patients, of whom fewer than 18 were IGHV unmutated. Partial response was seen in roughly 25 patients and complete response in 2; after median 68 months, roughly 14 stayed remitted, about 12 progressed.

Study-wide results and caveats: Clonotypes that were public were uncommon, and they contracted or stayed stable on treatment.

This clone was counted a few times. Its specificity is not known. Measured with immunoSEQ multiplex PCR; TCRdb has only the in-frame clones, and not every one. The repertoire includes some 100,000 clones, 45% to 65% of them detected once, and about 40% sits in the top ten. The CDR3 has 17 amino acids. With 4 bases clipped from V and 0 bases from J, the junction kept 9 bases outside the gene matches. Germline CDR1 reads SGHDN; CDR2 reads FVKESK. The sequence was obtained from a human donor with chronic lymphocytic leukemia. J is TRBJ2-3 and V is TRBV14; 8 nucleotides match TRBD2. The sequencing used PBMCs, collected after 24 months of ibrutinib treatment. The CDR3 bases are TGTGCCAGCAGCCCCTTCAGCGGGGGAGGGAGCACAGATACGCAGTATTTT. This codes for CASSPFSGGGSTDTQYF.